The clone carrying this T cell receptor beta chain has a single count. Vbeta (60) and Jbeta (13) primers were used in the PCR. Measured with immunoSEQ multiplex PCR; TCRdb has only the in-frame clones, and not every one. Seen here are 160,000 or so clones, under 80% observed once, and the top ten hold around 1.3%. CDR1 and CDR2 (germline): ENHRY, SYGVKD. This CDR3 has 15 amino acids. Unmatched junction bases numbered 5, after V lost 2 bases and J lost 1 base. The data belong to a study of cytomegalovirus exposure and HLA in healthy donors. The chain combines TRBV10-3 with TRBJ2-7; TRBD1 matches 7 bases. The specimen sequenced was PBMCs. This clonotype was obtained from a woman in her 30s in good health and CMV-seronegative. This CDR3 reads CAISEGQALSYEQYF. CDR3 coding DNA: TGTGCCATCAGTGAGGGACAGGCCCTATCCTACGAGCAGTACTTC.